The sequence of this T cell receptor beta chain was determined in a study of cytomegalovirus exposure and HLA in healthy donors. On the study more broadly: Genetic ancestry analysis placed 75% to 85% of the 398 donors that were genotyped in the Caucasian-associated cluster.

PCR involved 60 Vbeta and 13 Jbeta primers. This table comes from immunoSEQ multiplex PCR, and its TCRdb copy is limited to in-frame clones, with some not included. Here the sample spans 110,000 or so clones, about 81% being singletons. Points from the study as a whole: V- and J-gene trimming in TCR beta was tied to a missense DCLRE1C variant by an analysis performed later. Through in vitro validation, three CMV-associated chains were shown to be specific for CMV antigens.

The V gene's germline CDR1 is ENHRY and CDR2 SYGVKD. CDR3 size: 13 residues. V lost 2 bases and J lost 4, with 7 bases in between. In its sample, this clone was seen a few times. The antigen remains undetermined. This TCR was sampled from a woman aged 40 to 50 in good health and CMV-seropositive. The sample was PBMCs. This chain links TRBV10-3 with TRBJ2-3; D is unclear. CDR3: CAISEVSADTQYF. DNA for the CDR3: TGTGCCATCAGTGAGGTCTCGGCAGATACGCAGTATTTT.